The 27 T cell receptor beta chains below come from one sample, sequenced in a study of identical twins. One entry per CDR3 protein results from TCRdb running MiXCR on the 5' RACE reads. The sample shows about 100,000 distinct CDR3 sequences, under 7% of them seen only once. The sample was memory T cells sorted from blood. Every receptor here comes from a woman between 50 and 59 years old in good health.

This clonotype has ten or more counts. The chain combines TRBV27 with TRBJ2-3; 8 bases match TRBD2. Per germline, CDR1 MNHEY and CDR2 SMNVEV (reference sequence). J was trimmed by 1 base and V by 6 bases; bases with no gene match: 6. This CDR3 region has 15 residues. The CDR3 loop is CASSREGRGTDTQYF. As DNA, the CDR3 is TGTGCCAGCAGCCGGGAGGGCCGGGGCACAGATACGCAGTATTTT.

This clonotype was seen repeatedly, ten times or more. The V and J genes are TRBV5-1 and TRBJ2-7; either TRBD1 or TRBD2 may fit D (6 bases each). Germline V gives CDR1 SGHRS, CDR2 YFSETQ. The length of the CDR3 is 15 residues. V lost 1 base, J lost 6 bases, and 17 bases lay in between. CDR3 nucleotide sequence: TGCGCCAGCAGCTTGCTCACTAGTAGGGGGGCCGAGCAGTACTTC. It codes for CASSLLTSRGAEQYF.

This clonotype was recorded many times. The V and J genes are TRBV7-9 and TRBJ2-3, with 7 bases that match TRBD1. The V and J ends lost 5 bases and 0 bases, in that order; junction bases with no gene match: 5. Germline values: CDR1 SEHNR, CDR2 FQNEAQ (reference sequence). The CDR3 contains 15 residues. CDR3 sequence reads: CASSARDSSTDTQYF. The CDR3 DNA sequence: TGTGCCAGCAGCGCCAGGGACAGTAGCACAGATACGCAGTATTTT.

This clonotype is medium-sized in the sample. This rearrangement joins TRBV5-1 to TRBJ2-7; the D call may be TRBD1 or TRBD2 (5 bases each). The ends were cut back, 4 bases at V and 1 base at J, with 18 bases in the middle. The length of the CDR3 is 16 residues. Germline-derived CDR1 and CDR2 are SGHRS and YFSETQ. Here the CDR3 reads CASSPGPGTESYEQYF. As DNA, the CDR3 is TGCGCCAGCAGCCCGGGGCCCGGGACGGAATCCTACGAGCAGTACTTC.

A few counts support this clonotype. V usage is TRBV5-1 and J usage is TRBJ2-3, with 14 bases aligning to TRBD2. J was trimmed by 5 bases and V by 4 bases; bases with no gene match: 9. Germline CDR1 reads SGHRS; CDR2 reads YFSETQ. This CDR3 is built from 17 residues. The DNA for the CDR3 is TGCGCCAGCAGCCGGTCGACTAGCGGGAGGGCGGGAGATACGCAGTATTTT. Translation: CASSRSTSGRAGDTQYF.

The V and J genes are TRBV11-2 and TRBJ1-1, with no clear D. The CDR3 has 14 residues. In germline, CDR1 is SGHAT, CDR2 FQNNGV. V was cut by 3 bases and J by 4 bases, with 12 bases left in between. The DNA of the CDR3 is TGTGCCAGCAGCTTCACCGGAACGGGCACTGAAGCTTTCTTT. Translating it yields CASSFTGTGTEAFF.

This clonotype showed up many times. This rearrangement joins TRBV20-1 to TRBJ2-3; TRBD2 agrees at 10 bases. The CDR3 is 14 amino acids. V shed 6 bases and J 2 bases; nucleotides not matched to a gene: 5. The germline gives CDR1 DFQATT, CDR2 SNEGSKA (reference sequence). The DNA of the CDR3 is TGCAGTGCAAGGACTAGCGGATACACAGATACGCAGTATTTT. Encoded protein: CSARTSGYTDTQYF.

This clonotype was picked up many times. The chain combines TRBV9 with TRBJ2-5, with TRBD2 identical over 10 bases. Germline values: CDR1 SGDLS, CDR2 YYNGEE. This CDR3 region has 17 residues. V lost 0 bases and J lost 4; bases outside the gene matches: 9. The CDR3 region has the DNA TGTGCCAGCAGCGTAGGTCTACAAGCGGGAGGGGGAGAGACCCAGTACTTC. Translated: CASSVGLQAGGGETQYF.

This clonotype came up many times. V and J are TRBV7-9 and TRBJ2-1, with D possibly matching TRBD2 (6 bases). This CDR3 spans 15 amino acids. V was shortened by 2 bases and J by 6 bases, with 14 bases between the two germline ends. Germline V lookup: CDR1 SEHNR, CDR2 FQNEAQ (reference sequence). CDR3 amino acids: CASSLLTGAGNEQFF. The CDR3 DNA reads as TGTGCCAGCAGCTTACTAACGGGAGCGGGCAATGAGCAGTTCTTC.

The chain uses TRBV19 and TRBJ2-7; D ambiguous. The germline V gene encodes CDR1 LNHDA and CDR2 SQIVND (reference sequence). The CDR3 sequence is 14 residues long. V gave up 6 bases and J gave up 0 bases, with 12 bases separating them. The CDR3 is CASRPSLSSYEQYF. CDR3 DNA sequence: TGTGCCAGTAGGCCATCCCTAAGCTCCTACGAGCAGTACTTC.

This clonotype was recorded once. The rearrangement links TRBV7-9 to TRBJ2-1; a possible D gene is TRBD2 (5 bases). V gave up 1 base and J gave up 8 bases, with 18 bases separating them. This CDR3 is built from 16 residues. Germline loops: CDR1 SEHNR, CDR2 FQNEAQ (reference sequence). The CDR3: CASSLEASRRPYEQFF. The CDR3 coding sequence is TGTGCCAGCAGCTTAGAGGCTAGCAGAAGGCCATATGAGCAGTTCTTC.

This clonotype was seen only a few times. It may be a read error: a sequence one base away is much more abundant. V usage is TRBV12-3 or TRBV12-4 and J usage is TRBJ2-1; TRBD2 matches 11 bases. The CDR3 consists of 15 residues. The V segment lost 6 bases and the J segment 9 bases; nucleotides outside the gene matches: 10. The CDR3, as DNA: TGTGCCAGCAGCCAAACCGGGACTAGCGGACTTGAGCAGTTCTTC. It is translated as CASSQTGTSGLEQFF.

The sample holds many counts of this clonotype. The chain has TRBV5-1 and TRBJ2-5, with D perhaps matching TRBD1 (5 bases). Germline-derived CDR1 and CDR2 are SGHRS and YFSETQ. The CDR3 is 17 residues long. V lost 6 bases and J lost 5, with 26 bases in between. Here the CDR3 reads CASKGLDRTLIEETQYF. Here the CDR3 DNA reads TGCGCCAGCAAGGGGTTGGACCGGACACTGATTGAGGAGACCCAGTACTTC. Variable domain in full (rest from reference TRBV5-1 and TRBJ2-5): KAGVTQTPRYLIKTRGQQVTLSCSPISGHRSVSWYQQTPGQGLQFLFEYFSETQRNKGNFPGRFSGRQFSNSRSEMNVSTLELGDSALYLCASKGLDRTLIEETQYFGPGTRLLVL.

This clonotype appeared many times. This chain's CDR3 is CASSLLGKDYEQYF. The CDR3 region has the DNA TGTGCCAGCAGCTTGTTGGGGAAAGACTACGAGCAGTACTTC. The rearrangement joins TRBV5-6 to TRBJ2-7, with D uncertain. The CDR3 consists of 14 residues. Germline CDR1 is SGHDT and CDR2 is YYEEEE. V lost 1 base and J 3 bases, leaving 11 bases between the germline ends.

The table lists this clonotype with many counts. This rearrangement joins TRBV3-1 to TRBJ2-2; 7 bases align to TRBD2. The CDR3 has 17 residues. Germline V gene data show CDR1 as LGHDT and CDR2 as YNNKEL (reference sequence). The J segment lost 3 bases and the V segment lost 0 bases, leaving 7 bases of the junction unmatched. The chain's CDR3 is CASSQDVGEGHTGELFF. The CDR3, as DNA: TGTGCCAGCAGCCAAGATGTGGGGGAGGGCCACACCGGGGAGCTGTTTTTT.

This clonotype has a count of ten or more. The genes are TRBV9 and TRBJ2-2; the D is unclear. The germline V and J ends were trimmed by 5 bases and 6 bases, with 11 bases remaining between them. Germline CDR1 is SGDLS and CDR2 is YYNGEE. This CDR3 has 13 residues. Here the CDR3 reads CASSFEGAGELFF. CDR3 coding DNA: TGTGCCAGCAGTTTCGAAGGAGCCGGGGAGCTGTTTTTT. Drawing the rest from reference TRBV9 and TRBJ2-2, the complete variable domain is DSGVTQTPKHLITATGQRVTLRCSPRSGDLSVYWYQQSLDQGLQFLIQYYNGEERAKGNILERFSAQQFPDLHSELNLSSLELGDSALYFCASSFEGAGELFFGEGSRLTVL.

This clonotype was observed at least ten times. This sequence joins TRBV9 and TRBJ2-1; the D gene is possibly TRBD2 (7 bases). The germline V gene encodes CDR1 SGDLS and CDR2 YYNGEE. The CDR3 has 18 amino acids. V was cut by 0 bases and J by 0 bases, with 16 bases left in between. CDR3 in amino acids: CASSVGLAGTSSYNEQFF. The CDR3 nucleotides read TGTGCCAGCAGCGTAGGACTAGCCGGGACAAGCTCCTACAATGAGCAGTTCTTC.

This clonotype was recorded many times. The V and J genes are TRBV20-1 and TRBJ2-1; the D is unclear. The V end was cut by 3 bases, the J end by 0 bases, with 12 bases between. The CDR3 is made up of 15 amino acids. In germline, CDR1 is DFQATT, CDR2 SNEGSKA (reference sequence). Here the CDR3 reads CSASPPEYSYNEQFF. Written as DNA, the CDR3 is TGCAGTGCTAGCCCTCCGGAGTACTCCTACAATGAGCAGTTCTTC.

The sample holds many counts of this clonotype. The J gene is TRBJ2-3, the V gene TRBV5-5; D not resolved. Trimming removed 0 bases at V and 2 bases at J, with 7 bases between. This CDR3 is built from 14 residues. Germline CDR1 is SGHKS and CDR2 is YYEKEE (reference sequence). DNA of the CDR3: TGTGCCAGCAGCTTGGACCTTTACACAGATACGCAGTATTTT. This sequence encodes CASSLDLYTDTQYF.

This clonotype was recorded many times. The DNA for the CDR3 is TGTGCCAGCAGCTACCGTGGGAGGGGATTGAACACTGAAGCTTTCTTT. The encoded protein is CASSYRGRGLNTEAFF. The chain joins TRBV7-9 to TRBJ1-1, with a possible D match to TRBD1 (5 bases). V lost 4 bases and J lost 0, with 15 bases in between. This CDR3 comprises 16 residues. Germline loops: CDR1 SEHNR, CDR2 FQNEAQ (reference sequence). The full variable domain, with the rest looked up from reference TRBV7-9 and TRBJ1-1, is DTGVSQNPRHKITKRGQNVTFRCDPISEHNRLYWYRQTLGQGPEFLTYFQNEAQLEKSRLLSDRFSAERPKGSFSTLEIQRTEQGDSAMYLCASSYRGRGLNTEAFFGQGTRLTVV.

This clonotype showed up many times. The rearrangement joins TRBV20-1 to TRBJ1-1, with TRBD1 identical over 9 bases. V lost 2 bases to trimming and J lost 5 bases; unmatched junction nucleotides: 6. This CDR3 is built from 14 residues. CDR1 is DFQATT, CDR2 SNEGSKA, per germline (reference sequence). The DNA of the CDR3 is TGCAGTGCTAGATCCGGGACAGGGTGGACTGAAGCTTTCTTT. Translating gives CSARSGTGWTEAFF.

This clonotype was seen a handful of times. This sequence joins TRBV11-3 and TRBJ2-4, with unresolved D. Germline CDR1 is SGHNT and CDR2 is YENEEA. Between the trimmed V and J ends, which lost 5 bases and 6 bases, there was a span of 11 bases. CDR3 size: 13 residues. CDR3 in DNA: TGTGCCAGCAGCCGCGTCATAGGAAACATTCAGTACTTC. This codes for CASSRVIGNIQYF.

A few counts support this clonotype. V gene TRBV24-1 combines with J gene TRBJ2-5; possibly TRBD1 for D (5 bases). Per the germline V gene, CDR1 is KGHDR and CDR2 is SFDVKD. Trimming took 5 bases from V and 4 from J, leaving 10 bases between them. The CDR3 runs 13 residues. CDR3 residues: CATSVQGGETQYF. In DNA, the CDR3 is TGTGCCACCAGTGTGCAGGGTGGAGAGACCCAGTACTTC.

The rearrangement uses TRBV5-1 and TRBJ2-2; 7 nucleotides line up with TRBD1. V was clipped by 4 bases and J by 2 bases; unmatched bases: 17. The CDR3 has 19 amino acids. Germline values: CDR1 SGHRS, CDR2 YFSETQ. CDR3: CASSRKTHRTGDNTGELFF. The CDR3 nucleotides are TGCGCCAGCAGCCGAAAGACCCATAGGACAGGAGATAACACCGGGGAGCTGTTTTTT.

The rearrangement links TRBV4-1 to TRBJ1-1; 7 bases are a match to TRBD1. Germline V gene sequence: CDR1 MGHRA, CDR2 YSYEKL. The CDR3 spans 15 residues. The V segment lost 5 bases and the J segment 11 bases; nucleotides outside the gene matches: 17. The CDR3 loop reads CASSSQTRGRVWAFF. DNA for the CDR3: TGCGCCAGCAGCTCCCAAACGAGGGGGCGGGTTTGGGCTTTCTTT.

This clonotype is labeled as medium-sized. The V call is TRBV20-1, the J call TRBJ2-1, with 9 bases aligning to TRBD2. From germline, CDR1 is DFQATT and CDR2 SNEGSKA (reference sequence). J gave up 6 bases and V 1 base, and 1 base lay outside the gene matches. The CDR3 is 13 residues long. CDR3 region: CSARALAGNEQFF. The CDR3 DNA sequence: TGCAGTGCTAGAGCACTAGCGGGCAATGAGCAGTTCTTC.

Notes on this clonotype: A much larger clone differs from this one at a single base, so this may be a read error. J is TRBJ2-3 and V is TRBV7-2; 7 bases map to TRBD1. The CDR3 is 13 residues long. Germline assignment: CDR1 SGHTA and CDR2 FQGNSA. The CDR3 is CASSLDRTGTQYF. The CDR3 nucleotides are TGTGCCAGCAGCTTAGATAGGACAGGTACGCAGTATTTT.